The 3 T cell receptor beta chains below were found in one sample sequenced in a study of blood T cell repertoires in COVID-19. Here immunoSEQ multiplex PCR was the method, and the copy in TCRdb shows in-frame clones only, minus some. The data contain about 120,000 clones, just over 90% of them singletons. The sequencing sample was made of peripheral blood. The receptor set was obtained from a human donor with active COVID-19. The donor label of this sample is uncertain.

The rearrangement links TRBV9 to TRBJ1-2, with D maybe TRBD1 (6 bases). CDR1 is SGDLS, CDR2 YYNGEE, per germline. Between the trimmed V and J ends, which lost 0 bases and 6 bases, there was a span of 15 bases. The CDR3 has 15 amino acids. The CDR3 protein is CASSVVGGALDGYTF. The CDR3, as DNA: TGTGCCAGCAGCGTAGTTGGGGGCGCATTAGATGGCTACACCTTC.

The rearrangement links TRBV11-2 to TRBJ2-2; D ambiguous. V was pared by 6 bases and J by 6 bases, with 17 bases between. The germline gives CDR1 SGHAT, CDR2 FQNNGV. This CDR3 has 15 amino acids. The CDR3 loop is CASSLNHNEAGELFF. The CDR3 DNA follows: TGTGCCAGCAGTCTCAATCACAACGAGGCCGGGGAGCTGTTTTTT.

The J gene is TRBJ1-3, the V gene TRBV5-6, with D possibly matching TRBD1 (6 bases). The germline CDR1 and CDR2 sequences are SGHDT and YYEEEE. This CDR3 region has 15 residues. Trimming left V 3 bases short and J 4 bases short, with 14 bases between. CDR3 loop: CASSSGAVAGNTIYF. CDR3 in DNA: TGTGCCAGCAGCTCAGGGGCAGTGGCCGGAAACACCATATATTTT.